Described below is a single T cell receptor beta chain sequence and its context. Its matching antigen is unknown. This entry belongs to a study of shared clonotypes between healthy human individuals. Measured with immunoSEQ multiplex PCR; TCRdb has only the in-frame clones, and not every one. The data show roughly 2.4 million clones, nearly 97% seen once. Findings and caveats of the study: Around 5% was the fraction of naive CD4 clonotypes found shared across a few donors. Generation of non-shared clonotypes was less probable than generation of clonotypes shared by all four donors.

CDR3 size: 16 residues. V was clipped by 0 bases and J by 8 bases, with 19 bases between them. CDR1 and CDR2 (germline): MNHEY, SVGAGI. This TCR derives from a man younger than 30 in good health. This chain connects TRBV6-5 to TRBJ1-2; maybe TRBD1 (6 bases). Sequencing was carried out using naive CD4+ T cells sorted from blood. Subset here: CD45RA+ positively selected. CDR3 sequence: CASSYSGAGEMEGYTF. The CDR3 DNA is TGTGCCAGCAGTTACTCGGGGGCGGGGGAAATGGAAGGCTACACCTTC.